Listed here are 17 T cell receptor beta chains from one sample, sequenced in a study of OX40 agonist ivuxolimab in advanced cancers. Some clones are missing from TCRdb's copy, which holds only in-frame ones; the method was immunoSEQ multiplex PCR. The profile shows more than 30,000 clones, 75% to 90% of them singletons. The sample here was CD4+ or CD8+ T cells sorted from blood, taken in a trial of the OX40 agonist ivuxolimab. The receptors stem from an adult with an advanced solid tumor such as melanoma, head and neck, liver or kidney cancer.

V is TRBV19 and J is TRBJ2-7; 8 bases agree with TRBD2. Germline V gene data show CDR1 as LNHDA and CDR2 as SQIVND (reference sequence). The junction had 7 bases not matched to a gene; V was cut back by 3 bases and J by 3 bases. CDR3 size: 15 residues. Here the CDR3 DNA reads TGTGCCAGTAGTATCAGCGGGAGCTTTAACTACGAGCAGTACTTC. Protein sequence: CASSISGSFNYEQYF. Together with reference TRBV19 and TRBJ2-7, the CDR3 gives the full variable domain: DGGITQSPKYLFRKEGQNVTLSCEQNLNHDAMYWYRQDPGQGLRLIYYSQIVNDFQKGDIAEGYSVSREKKESFPLTVTSAQKNPTAFYLCASSISGSFNYEQYFGPGTRLTVT.

In DNA form, the CDR3 reads TGTGCCAGCAGCTTAGTAGTCAATGAGCAGTTCTTC. Its protein is CASSLVVNEQFF. The chain links TRBV11-2 to TRBJ2-1, with unresolved D. Germline V CDR1 and CDR2: SGHAT, FQNNGV. The germline V and J ends were trimmed by 1 base and 6 bases, with 4 bases remaining between them. The CDR3 loop spans 12 amino acids.

The V call is TRBV28, the J call TRBJ2-2; D is perhaps TRBD2 (7 bases). V was pared by 7 bases and J by 7 bases, with 22 bases between. Germline-derived CDR1 and CDR2 are MDHEN and SYDVKM. This CDR3 comprises 16 residues. The CDR3 here is CASTYTGGPGVGELFF. The CDR3 DNA reads as TGTGCCAGCACCTACACGGGGGGCCCGGGAGTCGGGGAGCTGTTTTTT.

The CDR3 loop is CSVESLDRGSYEQYF. The CDR3, as DNA: TGCAGCGTTGAGTCCCTAGACAGGGGCTCCTACGAGCAGTACTTC. V gene TRBV29-1 combines with J gene TRBJ2-7; 8 bases align to TRBD1. Per germline, CDR1 SQVTM and CDR2 ANQGSEA. The CDR3 runs to 15 residues. V gave up 3 bases and J gave up 0 bases; unmatched junction bases: 7.

J is TRBJ2-1 and V is TRBV28; D may be TRBD2 (6 bases). Germline V gene data show CDR1 as MDHEN and CDR2 as SYDVKM. CDR3 length equals 14 residues. Trimming pared 7 bases from V and 4 bases from J, leaving 14 bases between. CDR3: CASNPGGFYNEQFF. The CDR3 nucleotides are TGTGCCAGCAACCCTGGGGGGTTTTACAATGAGCAGTTCTTC.

The chain has TRBV19 and TRBJ1-1; the D is unclear. Germline V lookup: CDR1 LNHDA, CDR2 SQIVND (reference sequence). Trimming took 7 bases from V and 3 from J, leaving 12 bases between them. This CDR3 has 13 amino acids. CDR3 sequence: CASIAGDYTEAFF. The CDR3, as DNA: TGTGCCAGTATCGCCGGGGATTACACTGAAGCTTTCTTT.

The gene calls are TRBV7-8 and TRBJ2-2; 9 positions agree with TRBD2. The V segment lost 0 bases and the J segment 3 bases; nucleotides outside the gene matches: 8. Germline assignment: CDR1 SGHVS and CDR2 FQNEAQ. The CDR3 covers 18 residues. The CDR3 sequence: CASSLARLAGSDTGELFF. CDR3 in DNA: TGTGCCAGCAGCTTAGCGCGGCTAGCGGGATCGGACACCGGGGAGCTGTTTTTT. The variable domain in full, completed from reference TRBV7-8 and TRBJ2-2, reads GAGVSQSPRYKVAKRGQDVALRCDPISGHVSLFWYQQALGQGPEFLTYFQNEAQLDKSGLPSDRFFAERPEGSVSTLKIQRTQQEDSAVYLCASSLARLAGSDTGELFFGEGSRLTVL.

V is TRBV4-1 and J is TRBJ2-7, with D maybe TRBD1 (5 bases). Looked up from germline, CDR1 is MGHRA and CDR2 is YSYEKL. The CDR3 sequence is 15 residues long. Trimming took off 5 bases at V and 0 bases at J, with 14 bases between the two ends. The CDR3 loop is CASSIRQFSSYEQYF. The CDR3 nucleotides read TGCGCCAGCAGCATTCGACAGTTTAGCTCCTACGAGCAGTACTTC.

With regard to this clone: Different DNA sequences within this sample yield the same CDR3. The chain couples TRBV27 to TRBJ2-1; a possible D gene is TRBD2 (5 bases). V lost 2 bases, J lost 7 bases, and 6 bases lay in between. This CDR3 has 12 amino acids. The germline V gene encodes CDR1 MNHEY and CDR2 SMNVEV (reference sequence). The CDR3 protein is CASSLGGNEQFF. As DNA, the CDR3 is TGTGCCAGCAGTTTAGGCGGGAATGAGCAGTTCTTC.

The chain joins TRBV10-2 to TRBJ1-1, with D unclear. The germline V gene has CDR1 WSHSY and CDR2 SAAADI. V was pared by 0 bases and J by 4 bases, with 6 bases between. The CDR3 has 13 residues. The CDR3 DNA sequence: TGCGCCAGCAGTGAGTCACGCTTCACTGAAGCTTTCTTT. Residues: CASSESRFTEAFF.

The chain employs TRBV30 and TRBJ2-7; D may be TRBD1 (6 bases). V was cut by 2 bases and J by 7 bases, with 12 bases left in between. The CDR3 spans 12 residues. CDR1 and CDR2 (germline): GTSNPN, SVGIG (reference sequence). CDR3 DNA sequence: TGTGCCTGGAGTCGAGACAGGTATGAGCAGTACTTC. Translating it yields CAWSRDRYEQYF.

The V call is TRBV7-6, the J call TRBJ2-1; no clear D. Germline CDR1 is SGHVS and CDR2 is FNYEAQ. Trimming stripped 5 bases from V and 7 bases from J, with 15 bases between. The CDR3 is 14 residues long. The CDR3 DNA sequence: TGTGCCAGCAGCAAAGAACCGGCGGTAAATGAGCAGTTCTTC. As protein: CASSKEPAVNEQFF.

The rearrangement uses TRBV6-6 and TRBJ2-5; D is perhaps TRBD2 (6 bases). The CDR3 totals 14 residues. Trimming pared 7 bases from V and 5 bases from J, leaving 17 bases between. Germline CDR1 and CDR2: MNHNY and SVGAGI (reference sequence). CDR3 region: CASTSGGRVETQYF. As DNA, the CDR3 is TGTGCCAGCACCTCCGGGGGTAGGGTGGAGACCCAGTACTTC.

Concerning this clone itself: The junction and the germline gene differ at one end; a read error may be behind it. The CDR3: CVSSGGQGVPETNYGYTF. The CDR3, as DNA: TGTGTCAGCAGTGGAGGACAGGGGGTCCCTGAAACTAACTATGGCTACACCTTC. This rearrangement joins TRBV2 to TRBJ1-2; 10 nucleotides line up with TRBD1. CDR1 SNHLY and CDR2 FYNNEI come from the germline V gene. The CDR3 is 18 amino acids.

The V call is TRBV5-6, the J call TRBJ2-5, with unresolved D. The DNA matches TRBJ2-7 better at its end, which makes the J call doubtful. The V gene's germline CDR1 is SGHDT and CDR2 YYEEEE. This CDR3 region has 16 residues. The CDR3 protein is CASSLRIAVPGYEQYF. The CDR3, as DNA: TGTGCCAGCAGCTTGCGGATTGCAGTGCCCGGTTACGAGCAGTACTTC.

The chain couples TRBV6-5 to TRBJ2-2, with D possibly being TRBD2 (6 bases). The CDR3 sequence is 15 residues long. Trimming stripped 0 bases from V and 5 bases from J, with 10 bases between. Germline V CDR1 and CDR2: MNHEY, SVGAGI. CDR3 sequence: CASSYSLAGTGELFF. The DNA of the CDR3 is TGTGCCAGCAGTTACTCGTTGGCGGGAACCGGGGAGCTGTTTTTT.

The table lists this clone with a count of one. One end of the junction varies from germline; a read error may be responsible. The chain has TRBV7-9 and TRBJ2-1, with 11 bases that match TRBD1. The CDR3 sequence is 16 residues long. Germline-derived CDR1 and CDR2 are SEHNR and FQNEAQ (reference sequence). The CDR3 coding sequence is TGTGCCAGCACCTTAATCGGACAGGGGGCGCAGAATGAGCAGTTCTTC. This translates into CASTLIGQGAQNEQFF.